Following are 23 T cell receptor beta chains from one sample sequenced in a study of T cells in localized non-small cell lung cancer (dated by TCRdb to about 2020). The method was the immunoSEQ multiplex PCR assay. Entries here come from immuneACCESS through TCRdb and include only in-frame sequences with V and J called. Some clones fail to appear in such tables; in the studies checked, an unresolved V gene covers under half of the shortfall, and the cause of the remainder is unknown. The sample data list thousands of clones, and about 30% of these were observed just once. The ten top clones hold around 10% of the sample. The starting material was normal lung tissue next to the tumor, obtained before any cancer treatment. These receptors originate from a man between 40 and 75 years old with stage III lung adenocarcinoma.

This clone counts as large. V and J are TRBV9 and TRBJ1-2; perhaps TRBD1 as D (6 bases). The CDR3 is made up of 14 amino acids. Germline CDR1 and CDR2: SGDLS and YYNGEE. V lost 6 bases, J lost 7 bases, and 19 bases lay in between. CDR3 sequence: CASTSIGGISGYTF. The CDR3, as DNA: TGTGCCAGCACCTCTATAGGGGGTATTAGTGGCTACACCTTC. The full variable domain, completed using reference TRBV9 and TRBJ1-2, is DSGVTQTPKHLITATGQRVTLRCSPRSGDLSVYWYQQSLDQGLQFLIQYYNGEERAKGNILERFSAQQFPDLHSELNLSSLELGDSALYFCASTSIGGISGYTFGSGTRLTVV.

This sequence joins TRBV5-1 and TRBJ2-7, with TRBD2 matching 7 bases. The V and J ends lost 1 base and 2 bases, in that order; junction bases with no gene match: 3. The CDR3 covers 14 residues. Germline V gives CDR1 SGHRS, CDR2 YFSETQ. CDR3 amino acids: CASSLTAGAYEQYF. CDR3 sequence (DNA): TGCGCCAGCAGCTTGACCGCGGGAGCCTACGAGCAGTACTTC. The whole variable domain, remainder taken from reference TRBV5-1 and TRBJ2-7, is KAGVTQTPRYLIKTRGQQVTLSCSPISGHRSVSWYQQTPGQGLQFLFEYFSETQRNKGNFPGRFSGRQFSNSRSEMNVSTLELGDSALYLCASSLTAGAYEQYFGPGTRLTVT.

V and J are TRBV19 and TRBJ1-3; tentative D call: TRBD1 (6 bases). Germline V gives CDR1 LNHDA, CDR2 SQIVND (reference sequence). The CDR3 is 16 residues long. V lost 10 bases, J lost 7 bases, and 26 bases lay in between. The CDR3 DNA follows: TGTGCCATACCACGGGCCGTTTGGAGGGGGAGGAACACCATATATTTT. This gives the protein CAIPRAVWRGRNTIYF. Full variable domain (remainder filled in from reference TRBV19 and TRBJ1-3): DGGITQSPKYLFRKEGQNVTLSCEQNLNHDAMYWYRQDPGQGLRLIYYSQIVNDFQKGDIAEGYSVSREKKESFPLTVTSAQKNPTAFYLCAIPRAVWRGRNTIYFGEGSWLTVV.

This clone occurred a few times. The chain uses TRBV9 and TRBJ2-1, with TRBD1 matching over 7 bases. V was pared by 3 bases and J by 6 bases, with 0 bases of the junction left unmatched. Looked up from germline, CDR1 is SGDLS and CDR2 is YYNGEE. This CDR3 contains 12 residues. This CDR3 reads CASSDRGNEQFF. The CDR3 DNA reads as TGTGCCAGCAGCGACAGGGGCAATGAGCAGTTCTTC.

This clone was counted a few times. V gene TRBV30 combines with J gene TRBJ2-1; D remains unclear. Trimming shortened V by 0 bases and J by 9 bases, and 12 bases separated the two germline ends. The CDR3 runs 13 residues. The germline V gene has CDR1 GTSNPN and CDR2 SVGIG (reference sequence). The CDR3, as DNA: TGTGCCTGGAGTGTACCCCCAGCGTCTGAGCAGTTCTTC. Amino acid sequence: CAWSVPPASEQFF.

This chain uses TRBV30 with TRBJ2-4; 10 nucleotides match TRBD2. V shed 3 bases and J 0 bases; nucleotides not matched to a gene: 8. This CDR3 has 17 residues. Germline V CDR1 and CDR2: GTSNPN, SVGIG (reference sequence). The CDR3 DNA is TGTGCCTGGAGGCTACCTAGCGGGAGTTTAGCCAAAAACATTCAGTACTTC. Translation: CAWRLPSGSLAKNIQYF. The full variable domain, in which reference TRBV30 and TRBJ2-4 provide the parts outside the CDR3, is SQTIHQWPATLVQPVGSPLSLECTVEGTSNPNLYWYRQAAGRGLQLLFYSVGIGQISSEVPQNLSASRPQDRQFILSSKKLLLSDSGFYLCAWRLPSGSLAKNIQYFGAGTRLSVL.

CDR3 loop: CAIRESDSPLHF. The CDR3 nucleotides are TGTGCCATCAGGGAAAGTGACTCACCCCTCCACTTT. The rearrangement uses TRBV6-8 and TRBJ1-6, with a weak D call TRBD1 (5 bases). Germline V gives CDR1 MNHGY, CDR2 SAAAGT. Trimming shortened V by 10 bases and J by 10 bases, and 14 bases separated the two germline ends. CDR3 size: 12 residues.

The rearrangement uses TRBV14 and TRBJ2-5; the D is unclear. V was pared by 4 bases and J by 4 bases, with 7 bases between. The CDR3 is made up of 12 amino acids. CDR1 is SGHDN and CDR2 is FVKESK in the germline V gene. Here the CDR3 DNA reads TGTGCCAGCAGCCGGATGGGAGAGACCCAGTACTTC. It yields the protein CASSRMGETQYF.

This clone is classed as medium-sized. This chain's CDR3 is CASSALGLAGGRETQYF. DNA of the CDR3: TGTGCCAGCAGCGCCCTCGGACTAGCGGGAGGAAGGGAGACCCAGTACTTC. This chain links TRBV11-3 with TRBJ2-5; 14 bases are shared with TRBD2. V gave up 5 bases and J gave up 5 bases; unmatched junction bases: 10. The CDR3 is 17 residues long. The germline gives CDR1 SGHNT, CDR2 YENEEA.

By share, this clone counts as large. The J gene is TRBJ2-3, the V gene TRBV6-8, with a possible D match to TRBD1 (6 bases). Between the trimmed V and J ends, which lost 6 bases and 6 bases, there was a span of 16 bases. This CDR3 contains 14 residues. From germline, CDR1 is MNHGY and CDR2 SAAAGT. Here the CDR3 reads CASSPGTPRDTQYF. The CDR3 DNA is TGTGCCAGCAGCCCCGGGACACCAAGGGATACGCAGTATTTT.

This clone occurred once. V is TRBV25-1 and J is TRBJ1-1, with 9 bases aligning to TRBD1. Trimming at V came to 8 bases and at J to 5 bases, leaving 6 bases not matched to a gene. The CDR3 covers 13 residues. CDR1 and CDR2 (germline): MGHDK, SYGVNS. The CDR3 is CASRGQGKTEAFF. The CDR3 region has the DNA TGTGCCAGCCGGGGACAGGGTAAGACTGAAGCTTTCTTT.

By share, this clone counts as medium-sized. V usage is TRBV11-3 and J usage is TRBJ2-1; D is ambiguous. The CDR3 is 14 residues long. Germline-derived CDR1 and CDR2 are SGHNT and YENEEA. With 0 bases removed from V and 3 bases from J, the gap between germline ends came to 6 bases. The CDR3 nucleotides are TGTGCCAGCAGCTTAGACAGCCACTACAATGAGCAGTTCTTC. Translated: CASSLDSHYNEQFF.

The sample holds a few counts of this clone. The chain couples TRBV11-3 to TRBJ2-1; tentatively, D is TRBD2 (5 bases). The CDR3 runs to 14 residues. Germline CDR1 and CDR2: SGHNT and YENEEA. The germline V and J ends were trimmed by 2 bases and 5 bases, with 10 bases remaining between them. CDR3 residues: CASSLKLEDNEQFF. The CDR3 bases are TGTGCCAGCAGCTTAAAACTAGAAGACAATGAGCAGTTCTTC. Full variable domain (rest looked up from reference TRBV11-3 and TRBJ2-1): EAGVVQSPRYKIIEKKQPVAFWCNPISGHNTLYWYLQNLGQGPELLIRYENEEAVDDSQLPKDRFSAERLKGVDSTLKIQPAELGDSAVYLCASSLKLEDNEQFFGPGTRLTVL.

This clone was seen more than once but under ten times. The CDR3 nucleotides read TGTGCCTGGAGTGGGGTAGCGGGCGGCACAGATACGCAGTATTTT. It specifies CAWSGVAGGTDTQYF. This chain links TRBV30 with TRBJ2-3; TRBD2 agrees at 7 bases. Germline V gene data show CDR1 as GTSNPN and CDR2 as SVGIG (reference sequence). The CDR3 is 15 residues long. The junction had 5 bases not matched to a gene; V was cut back by 1 base and J by 1 base.

The V and J genes are TRBV29-1 and TRBJ2-3, with TRBD1 identical over 9 bases. The CDR3 loop spans 16 amino acids. Germline CDR1 and CDR2: SQVTM and ANQGSEA. V lost 7 bases and J lost 5; bases outside the gene matches: 16. The chain's CDR3 is CSASQGQGRVRDTQYF. The DNA for the CDR3 is TGCAGCGCATCTCAGGGACAGGGAAGAGTCAGAGATACGCAGTATTTT.

The chain carries TRBV30 and TRBJ1-5; 9 nucleotides agree with TRBD1. Looked up from germline, CDR1 is GTSNPN and CDR2 is SVGIG (reference sequence). This CDR3 has 14 residues. J was trimmed by 4 bases and V by 2 bases; bases with no gene match: 3. CDR3 loop: CAWSIGTGNQPQHF. The CDR3 DNA reads as TGTGCCTGGAGTATCGGGACAGGGAATCAGCCCCAGCATTTT.

This chain connects TRBV6-8 to TRBJ1-3; 7 nucleotides agree with TRBD1. From germline, CDR1 is MNHGY and CDR2 SAAAGT. Trimming at V came to 0 bases and at J to 8 bases, leaving 16 bases not matched to a gene. The CDR3 sequence is 18 residues long. CDR3 in DNA: TGTGCCAGCAGTTACTCGGCCCTTAGACAGGGAATGGGGTACACCATATATTTT. This codes for CASSYSALRQGMGYTIYF.

This chain joins TRBV19 and TRBJ2-3; D tentatively reads TRBD1 or TRBD2 (7 bases each). The V end lost 9 bases, the J end lost 5 bases, and 18 bases lay between the germline ends. There are 14 residues in the CDR3. Germline V gives CDR1 LNHDA, CDR2 SQIVND (reference sequence). CDR3 protein: CASRGGGRLDTQYF. The CDR3 region has the DNA TGTGCCAGCAGGGGAGGGGGCAGATTAGATACGCAGTATTTT.

The rearrangement joins TRBV18 to TRBJ2-7; tentatively, D is TRBD1 (6 bases). CDR3 length: 14 amino acids. CDR1 and CDR2 (germline): KGHSH, LQKENI. The V end was cut by 5 bases, the J end by 0 bases, with 11 bases between. The CDR3 sequence is CASSAGDLSYEQYF. For the CDR3, the DNA is TGTGCCAGCTCAGCAGGGGACCTCTCCTACGAGCAGTACTTC.

This clone was picked up a small number of times. The CDR3 DNA sequence: TGTGCCAGCAGTCGGGTTGGGGCCAACGTCCTGACTTTC. It yields the protein CASSRVGANVLTF. The chain has TRBV6-8 and TRBJ2-6; no clear D. The CDR3 loop spans 13 amino acids. Trimming took 5 bases from V and 3 from J, leaving 5 bases between them. Germline loops: CDR1 MNHGY, CDR2 SAAAGT.

This clone was seen a few times. CDR3 sequence: CASSIGAGLFF. CDR3 DNA sequence: TGTGCCAGTAGTATAGGGGCAGGTCTGTTCTTC. V gene TRBV19 combines with J gene TRBJ2-1, with no clear D. V dropped 1 base and J dropped 15 bases, with 10 bases sitting between them. The V gene's germline CDR1 is LNHDA and CDR2 SQIVND (reference sequence). CDR3 size: 11 residues.

This chain's CDR3 is CASSIYGATNYNEQFF. The CDR3 coding sequence is TGTGCCAGTAGTATTTACGGGGCTACCAACTACAATGAGCAGTTCTTC. V gene TRBV19 combines with J gene TRBJ2-1, with D possibly being TRBD1 or TRBD2 (5 bases each). The CDR3 spans 16 residues. The V end lost 3 bases, the J end lost 3 bases, and 15 bases lay between the germline ends. Germline lookup yields CDR1 LNHDA and CDR2 SQIVND (reference sequence).

The chain carries TRBV23-1 and TRBJ2-7; D is uncertain. TRBV23-1 is reported as an ORF; its role is uncertain. Trimming pared 3 bases from V and 2 bases from J, leaving 14 bases between. There are 15 residues in the CDR3. The CDR3 spells CASSHHLPGAYEQYF. The CDR3 DNA reads as TGCGCCAGCAGTCACCATCTGCCAGGTGCCTACGAGCAGTACTTC.